This T cell receptor (beta chain) was found in a study of blood T cell repertoires in COVID-19. Study-level information: Acute-phase and convalescent COVID-19 samples originated in the United States, Italy and Spain. In each case, the material was cDNA or gDNA derived from T cells, B-cell-depleted T cells, or PBMCs.

Using immunoSEQ multiplex PCR, the repertoire was profiled, and TCRdb retains in-frame clones only, with some absent. The sample has about 250,000 clones, approximately 89% seen once. Assignment of participants to cohorts was predicated upon participant-reported clinical history. This CDR3 is 15 amino acids long. Germline V gene lookup returns CDR1 SGHRS and CDR2 YFSETQ. Trimming took 2 bases from V and 2 from J; bases not matched to a gene: 2. This clone came up once. The specimen sequenced was PBMCs or T cells enriched from blood (not recorded which). This clonotype originated in a woman aged 25 to 39 with acute COVID-19. The V and J genes are TRBV5-1 and TRBJ2-3; 10 bases agree with TRBD2. CDR3 residues: CASSLGLAVTDTQYF. CDR3 nucleotide sequence: TGCGCCAGCAGCTTAGGACTAGCGGTCACAGATACGCAGTATTTT.